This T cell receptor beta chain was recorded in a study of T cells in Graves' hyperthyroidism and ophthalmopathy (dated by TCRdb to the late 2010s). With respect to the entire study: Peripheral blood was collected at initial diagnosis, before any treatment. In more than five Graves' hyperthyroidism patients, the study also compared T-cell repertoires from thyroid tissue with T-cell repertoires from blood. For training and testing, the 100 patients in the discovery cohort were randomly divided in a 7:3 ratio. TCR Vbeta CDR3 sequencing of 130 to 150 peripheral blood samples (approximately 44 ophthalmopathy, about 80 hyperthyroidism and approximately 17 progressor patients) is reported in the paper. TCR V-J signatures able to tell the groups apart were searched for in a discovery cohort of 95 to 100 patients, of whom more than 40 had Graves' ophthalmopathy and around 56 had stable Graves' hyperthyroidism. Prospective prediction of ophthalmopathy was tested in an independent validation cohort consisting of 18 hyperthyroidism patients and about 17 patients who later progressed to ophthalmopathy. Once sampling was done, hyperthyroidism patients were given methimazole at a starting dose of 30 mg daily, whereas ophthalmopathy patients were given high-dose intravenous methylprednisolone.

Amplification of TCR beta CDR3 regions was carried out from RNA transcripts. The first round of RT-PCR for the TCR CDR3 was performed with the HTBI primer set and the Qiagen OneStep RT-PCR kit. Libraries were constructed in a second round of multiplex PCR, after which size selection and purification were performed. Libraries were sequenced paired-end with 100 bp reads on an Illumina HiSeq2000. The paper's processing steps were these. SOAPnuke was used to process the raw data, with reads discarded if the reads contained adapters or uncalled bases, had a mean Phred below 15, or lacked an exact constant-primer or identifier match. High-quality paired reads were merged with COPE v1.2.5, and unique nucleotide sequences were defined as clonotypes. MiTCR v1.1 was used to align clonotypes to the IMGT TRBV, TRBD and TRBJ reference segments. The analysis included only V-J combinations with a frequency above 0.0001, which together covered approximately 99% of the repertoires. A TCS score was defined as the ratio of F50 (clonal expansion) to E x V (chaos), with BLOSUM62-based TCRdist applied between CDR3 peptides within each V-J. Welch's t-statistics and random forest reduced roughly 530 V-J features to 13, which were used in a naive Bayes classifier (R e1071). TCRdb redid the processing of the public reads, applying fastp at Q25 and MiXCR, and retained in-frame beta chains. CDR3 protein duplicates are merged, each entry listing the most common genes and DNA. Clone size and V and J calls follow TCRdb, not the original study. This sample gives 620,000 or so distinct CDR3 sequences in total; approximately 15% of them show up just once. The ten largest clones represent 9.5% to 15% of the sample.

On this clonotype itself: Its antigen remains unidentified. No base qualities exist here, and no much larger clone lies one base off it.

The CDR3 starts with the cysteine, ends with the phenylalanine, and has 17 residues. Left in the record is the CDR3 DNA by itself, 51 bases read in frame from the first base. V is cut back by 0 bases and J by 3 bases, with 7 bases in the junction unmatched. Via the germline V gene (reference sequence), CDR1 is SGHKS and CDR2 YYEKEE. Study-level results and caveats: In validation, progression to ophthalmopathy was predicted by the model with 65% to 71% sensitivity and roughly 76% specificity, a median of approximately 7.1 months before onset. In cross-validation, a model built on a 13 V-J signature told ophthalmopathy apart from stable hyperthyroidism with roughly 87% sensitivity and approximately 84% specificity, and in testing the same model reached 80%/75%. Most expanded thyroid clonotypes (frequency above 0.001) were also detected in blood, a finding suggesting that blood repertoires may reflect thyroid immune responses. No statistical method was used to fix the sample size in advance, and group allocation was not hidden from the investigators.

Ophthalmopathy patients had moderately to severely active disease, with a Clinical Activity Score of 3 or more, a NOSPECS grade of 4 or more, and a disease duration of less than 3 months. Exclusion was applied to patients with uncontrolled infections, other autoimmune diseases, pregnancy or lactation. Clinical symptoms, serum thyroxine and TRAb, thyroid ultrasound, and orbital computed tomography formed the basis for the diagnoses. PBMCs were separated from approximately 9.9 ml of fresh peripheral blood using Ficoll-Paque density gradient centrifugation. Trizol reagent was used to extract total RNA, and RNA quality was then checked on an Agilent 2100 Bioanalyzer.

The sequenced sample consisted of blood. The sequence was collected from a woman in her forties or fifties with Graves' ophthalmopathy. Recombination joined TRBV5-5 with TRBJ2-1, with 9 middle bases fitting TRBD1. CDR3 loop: CASSLVPTGGRYNEQFF. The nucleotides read TGTGCCAGCAGCTTGGTACCGACAGGGGGTCGCTACAATGAGCAGTTCTTC.